The 24 T cell receptor beta chains below were found in one sample sequenced in a study of tumor and adjacent non-tumor tissue in lung cancer. No cell sorting was done before RNA was extracted from the tissue. A modified ARM-PCR protocol with three rounds of nested PCR amplified TCRbeta. TCRdb passed the multiplex PCR reads through MiXCR, listing each CDR3 protein once. The sample has about 93,000 distinct CDR3 sequences, about 66% seen once. Sequencing used lung tumor tissue. The receptor source for this set is a man aged 55 to 70 with non-small cell lung cancer.

As for this clonotype: A much bigger clone sits one base away, suggesting this may be a read error. The V and J genes are TRBV20-1 and TRBJ2-4; TRBD2 might be the D (7 bases). This CDR3 has 14 amino acids. CDR1 DFQATT and CDR2 SNEGSKA come from the germline V gene (reference sequence). CDR3 DNA sequence: TGCACTGCTAGAGTTCCGCAGGGAGGGGGCATTCAGTACTTC. Protein sequence: CTARVPQGGGIQYF.

Only one count was recorded for this clonotype. The junction shows a germline mismatch at one end, possibly a read error. The chain joins TRBV11-2 to TRBJ1-2; tentatively, D is TRBD1 (5 bases). The CDR3 has 15 residues. From germline, CDR1 is SGHAT and CDR2 FQNNGV. The CDR3 nucleotides read TGTCCCAGCAGCCTGAGGGGCCCGAATAACCATGGCTACACCTTC. As protein: CPSSLRGPNNHGYTF.

As to this clonotype: A much more abundant neighbour one base away suggests this may be a read error. Because it lacks the conserved phenylalanine or tryptophan at the end, this CDR3 is likely a read error. This sequence joins TRBV7-9 and TRBJ2-3; no definite D call. Germline assignment: CDR1 SEHNR and CDR2 FQNEAQ (reference sequence). Trimming stripped 5 bases from V and 3 bases from J, with 15 bases between. This CDR3 region has 15 residues. CDR3 sequence: CASSLIQIGTDTQYS. In nucleotides, the CDR3 is TGTGCCAGCAGCCTGATACAGATTGGAACAGATACGCAGTATTCT.

On this clonotype itself: At one of its ends the junction is not consistent with the germline gene, which may arise from a read error. The rearrangement links TRBV28 to TRBJ2-3, with TRBD1 identical over 9 bases. Per the germline V gene, CDR1 is MDHEN and CDR2 is SYDVKM. The CDR3 is made up of 16 amino acids. CDR3 bases: TGTGCCAGCAGATCATACAGGGGGCGAGACATGAATACGCATTATTTT. The encoded protein is CASRSYRGRDMNTHYF.

Remarks on this clonotype: Since a much larger clone is just one base distant, this may be a read error. The chain links TRBV20-1 to TRBJ2-3; the match to TRBD1 covers 8 bases. The CDR3 has 14 amino acids. Germline values: CDR1 DFQATT, CDR2 SNEGSKA (reference sequence). Germline trimming cut 7 bases from V and 2 bases from J; bases unmatched to any gene: 8. The CDR3 coding sequence is TGCAGTGTCCCGACAGGGGCTGTCACAGATACGCAGTATTTT. This sequence encodes CSVPTGAVTDTQYF.

Regarding this clonotype: The CDR3 does not close with the conserved phenylalanine or tryptophan, likely indicating a read error. V and J are TRBV20-1 and TRBJ2-5, with D possibly being TRBD1 or TRBD2 (5 bases each). Per the germline V gene, CDR1 is DFQATT and CDR2 is SNEGSKA (reference sequence). V lost 0 bases and J lost 5, with 10 bases in between. The CDR3 runs 13 residues. Here the CDR3 reads CSARDHGDETQYL. As DNA, the CDR3 is TGCAGTGCTAGAGATCACGGGGACGAGACCCAGTACTTA.

This clonotype was seen more than once but under ten times. This chain links TRBV20-1 with TRBJ2-1; 11 bases fit TRBD2. The CDR3 has 16 residues. CDR1 is DFQATT and CDR2 is SNEGSKA in the germline V gene (reference sequence). Losses at the gene ends were 1 base for V and 5 bases for J; bases not matched to a gene: 7. This chain's CDR3 is CSARGSGTSGNNEQFF. The DNA for the CDR3 is TGCAGTGCTAGAGGTTCCGGGACTAGCGGAAACAATGAGCAGTTCTTC.

Turning to this clonotype: A much bigger clone sits one base away, suggesting this may be a read error. This chain connects TRBV20-1 to TRBJ1-5, with D perhaps TRBD1 (5 bases). Germline loops: CDR1 DFQATT, CDR2 SNEGSKA (reference sequence). V was pared by 6 bases and J by 3 bases, with 15 bases between. The CDR3 is made up of 14 amino acids. The CDR3 nucleotides are TGCAGTGCAATGGAGGGGTATGCCAATCAGCCCCAGCATTTT. Encoded protein: CSAMEGYANQPQHF.

A single count supports this clonotype. This sequence may be a read error, since a much larger clone differs from it by one base. The rearrangement joins TRBV5-4 to TRBJ2-1; 10 bases fit TRBD2. Germline CDR1 and CDR2: SGHNT and YYREEE (reference sequence). V gave up 7 bases and J gave up 7 bases; unmatched junction bases: 11. The CDR3 is 15 residues long. DNA for the CDR3: TGTGCCAGCCGCGCCACTAGCGGGACGGGTAATGAGCAGTTCTTC. It translates to CASRATSGTGNEQFF.

The V gene is TRBV29-1, the J gene TRBJ2-6; D is ambiguous. This CDR3 is built from 13 residues. The V and J ends lost 1 base and 3 bases respectively, with 4 bases between them. CDR1 SQVTM and CDR2 ANQGSEA come from the germline V gene. The CDR3, as DNA: TGCAGCGTTGAAGGGGATGGGGCCAACGTCCTGACTTTC. This translates into CSVEGDGANVLTF.

As to this clonotype: An end of the junction does not agree with germline; a read error may underlie this. The chain combines TRBV5-4 with TRBJ2-1; 8 bases fit TRBD2. From germline, CDR1 is SGHNT and CDR2 YYREEE (reference sequence). The CDR3 runs 14 residues. DNA for the CDR3: TGTGCCATCAGCACGCCGACTAGCGTGAATGAGCAGTTCTTC. It translates to CAISTPTSVNEQFF. Filled out from reference TRBV5-4 and TRBJ2-1, the complete variable domain reads ETGVTQSPTHLIKTRGQQVTLRCSSQSGHNTVSWYQQALGQGPQFIFQYYREEENGRGNFPPRFSGLQFPNYSSELNVNALELDDSALYLCAISTPTSVNEQFFGPGTRLTVL.

This clonotype has a single count. Germline and junction disagree at one end, which may indicate a read error. The chain combines TRBV6-6 with TRBJ1-5; D is ambiguous. The CDR3 runs 17 residues. Germline values: CDR1 MNHNY, CDR2 SVGAGI (reference sequence). The CDR3 DNA follows: TGTGCCAGCGGACCCCGGGTCACGGCGTTTGGCAATCAACCCCAGCATTTT. Protein product: CASGPRVTAFGNQPQHF.

The rearrangement uses TRBV7-2 and TRBJ2-7; D remains unclear. The CDR3 is 12 amino acids. Germline CDR1 is SGHTA and CDR2 is FQGNSA. V lost 5 bases to trimming and J lost 3 bases, with 8 bases between them. The CDR3 DNA reads as TGTGCCAGCAGCCTGTCTAGCTACGAGCAGTACTTC. Residues: CASSLSSYEQYF.

The rearrangement links TRBV6-6 to TRBJ2-7; the D gene is possibly TRBD1 (5 bases). Germline V lookup: CDR1 MNHNY, CDR2 SVGAGI (reference sequence). V was shortened by 7 bases and J by 5 bases, with 9 bases between the two germline ends. The CDR3 is made up of 11 amino acids. CDR3 nucleotide sequence: TGTGCCAGCACAGGGTTCCACGAGCAGTACTTC. Residues: CASTGFHEQYF.

As for this clonotype: At one boundary the junction diverges from the germline segment, which might be a read error. The gene calls are TRBV4-3 and TRBJ2-2; either TRBD1 or TRBD2 may fit D (5 bases each). The CDR3 is 17 amino acids. Germline V CDR1 and CDR2: LGHNA, YSLEER. For the CDR3, the DNA is TGCGTCAGCAGCCAAGACCCTACCGGGACCGCGAGAGGGGAGTTATTTTTT. This codes for CVSSQDPTGTARGELFF.

As regards this clonotype: Because it lacks the conserved phenylalanine or tryptophan at the end, this CDR3 is likely a read error. This chain links TRBV11-3 with TRBJ2-5; D is unclear. Germline V gene lookup returns CDR1 SGHNT and CDR2 YENEEA. This CDR3 has 12 amino acids. Here the CDR3 reads CSSSSLQETQYY. DNA for the CDR3: TGTTCCAGCAGCTCGCTCCAAGAGACCCAGTACTAT.

The gene calls are TRBV4-1 and TRBJ2-7; the match to TRBD1 covers 9 bases. The CDR3 spans 15 residues. Losses at the gene ends were 4 bases for V and 4 bases for J; bases not matched to a gene: 8. Germline CDR1 MGHRA, CDR2 YSYEKL. CDR3 bases: TGCGCCAGCAGCCTACGGGACAGGGATGATTACGAGCAGTACTTC. Translated: CASSLRDRDDYEQYF.

In the case of this clonotype: A read error is possible here, since a much larger clone lies one base away. This chain uses TRBV6-5 with TRBJ2-7, with a possible D match to TRBD2 (6 bases). Germline lookup yields CDR1 MNHEY and CDR2 SVGAGI. The CDR3 runs 16 residues. CDR3 residues: CASSSTTRGYLHEHYF. CDR3 sequence (DNA): TGTGCCAGCAGTTCCACGACACGGGGGTACCTCCACGAGCATTACTTC.

The CDR3 protein is CASSRDLGPGVGGSRGGYTF. The CDR3 region has the DNA TGTGCCAGCAGCCGAGATCTCGGGCCCGGGGTAGGGGGTTCAAGAGGGGGCTACACCTTC. The chain recombines TRBV14 with TRBJ1-2, with D possibly being TRBD1 (6 bases). The germline CDR1 and CDR2 sequences are SGHDN and FVKESK. The V end lost 4 bases, the J end lost 8 bases, and 35 bases lay between the germline ends. The CDR3 totals 20 residues. The full variable domain, with the rest looked up from reference TRBV14 and TRBJ1-2, is EAGVTQFPSHSVIEKGQTVTLRCDPISGHDNLYWYRRVMGKEIKFLLHFVKESKQDESGMPNNRFLAERTGGTYSTLKVQPAELEDSGVYFCASSRDLGPGVGGSRGGYTFGSGTRLTVV.

This clonotype is medium-sized. The rearrangement uses TRBV4-3 and TRBJ2-1, with D possibly matching TRBD1 (6 bases). Germline V gene data show CDR1 as LGHNA and CDR2 as YSLEER. This CDR3 comprises 13 residues. With 3 bases removed from V and 6 bases from J, the gap between germline ends came to 9 bases. CDR3 nucleotides: TGCGCCAGCAGCCACCAGGACAGCAATGAGCAGTTCTTC. It yields the protein CASSHQDSNEQFF.

A word on this clonotype: A much more abundant neighbour one base away suggests this may be a read error. The CDR3 DNA reads as TGTGCCAGCAGTGAAAACCTCGATCAGTCCCAGCATTTT. Translating it yields CASSENLDQSQHF. This sequence joins TRBV2 and TRBJ1-5; no reliable D call. The CDR3 has 13 amino acids. Germline V gene sequence: CDR1 SNHLY, CDR2 FYNNEI.

This clonotype is deemed medium-sized (0.01 to 0.1%). The chain employs TRBV4-1 and TRBJ1-5; perhaps TRBD1 as D (5 bases). Trimming took 0 bases from V and 4 from J, leaving 10 bases between them. Germline V gene sequence: CDR1 MGHRA, CDR2 YSYEKL. The CDR3 runs to 15 residues. The CDR3 here is CASSQDQGSNQPQHF. CDR3 DNA: TGCGCCAGCAGCCAAGACCAGGGTAGTAATCAGCCCCAGCATTTT.

For this clonotype: One end of the junction does not line up with germline, which may come from a read error. The chain employs TRBV29-1 and TRBJ2-3; D may be TRBD1 or TRBD2 (6 bases each). Germline CDR1 SQVTM, CDR2 ANQGSEA. The CDR3 extends over 12 amino acids. Here the CDR3 reads CSVGWGRDMQYF. DNA of the CDR3: TGCAGCGTTGGCTGGGGGCGGGATATGCAGTATTTT.

About this clonotype itself: At one end the junction does not follow the germline gene, possibly because of a read error. The gene calls are TRBV6-5 and TRBJ2-7; TRBD2 is a possible D gene (6 bases). CDR1 MNHEY and CDR2 SVGAGI come from the germline V gene. CDR3 length equals 15 residues. CDR3 DNA: TGTGCCAGTAGTTACACAAACCAAGTCGGGGGCGAGCAGTACTTC. This codes for CASSYTNQVGGEQYF.